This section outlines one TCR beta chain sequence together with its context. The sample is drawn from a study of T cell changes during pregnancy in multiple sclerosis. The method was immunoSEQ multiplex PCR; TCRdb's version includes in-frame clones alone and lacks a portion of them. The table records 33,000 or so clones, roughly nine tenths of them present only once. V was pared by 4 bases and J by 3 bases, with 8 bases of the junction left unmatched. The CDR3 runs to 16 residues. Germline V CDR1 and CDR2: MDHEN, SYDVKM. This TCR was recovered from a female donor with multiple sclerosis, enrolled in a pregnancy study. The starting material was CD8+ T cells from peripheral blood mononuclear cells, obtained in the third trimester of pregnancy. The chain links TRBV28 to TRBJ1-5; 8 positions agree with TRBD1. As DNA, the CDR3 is TGTGCCAGCAGTTCCCGCTGGACAGGGAACAATCAGCCCCAGCATTTT. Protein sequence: CASSSRWTGNNQPQHF.